Shown below are 20 T cell receptor beta chains from a single sample sequenced in a study of follicular helper T cells after annual influenza vaccination. The repertoire was sequenced with immunoSEQ multiplex PCR; TCRdb's copy has only in-frame clones and lacks some. Seen here are some 6,200 clones, less than 90% observed once, and the top ten hold 0.56%. Described time point: 2015-2016 season, 7 days after influenza vaccination. Sequences were derived from CXCR5- memory CD4+ T cells sorted from blood, sampled 7 days after influenza vaccination. The receptors shown here come from an adult who received the influenza vaccine.

This chain connects TRBV2 to TRBJ2-5; D unresolved. Trimming left V 5 bases short and J 4 bases short, with 5 bases between. Germline assignment: CDR1 SNHLY and CDR2 FYNNEI. The CDR3 is 11 amino acids. Here the CDR3 reads CASSTSETQYF. The CDR3 DNA reads as TGTGCCAGCAGTACCTCAGAGACCCAGTACTTC.

V gene TRBV7-2 combines with J gene TRBJ2-3; D might be TRBD2 (5 bases). CDR1 is SGHTA and CDR2 is FQGNSA in the germline V gene. Trimming took 5 bases from V and 6 from J, leaving 21 bases between them. The CDR3 contains 16 residues. CDR3 coding DNA: TGTGCCAGCAGCCCAGACGGGCGGGCCCAATCTGATACGCAGTATTTT. Translating gives CASSPDGRAQSDTQYF.

The chain combines TRBV6-1 with TRBJ1-1; D might be TRBD1 (5 bases). CDR1 and CDR2 (germline): MNHNS, SASEGT. The V end lost 11 bases, the J end lost 3 bases, and 10 bases lay between the germline ends. CDR3 size: 11 residues. The CDR3 region has the DNA TGTGCCGGGGGATTCGACACTGAAGCTTTCTTT. Residues: CAGGFDTEAFF.

J is TRBJ2-7 and V is TRBV6-1; D remains ambiguous. This CDR3 region has 12 residues. Germline V CDR1 and CDR2: MNHNS, SASEGT. Trimming took off 6 bases at V and 7 bases at J, with 13 bases between the two ends. The CDR3 DNA sequence: TGTGCCAGCAGCCTGGAGCGTGGGGAGCAGTACTTC. Its translation: CASSLERGEQYF.

The chain joins TRBV7-2 to TRBJ2-3; 11 nucleotides align to TRBD2. CDR1 is SGHTA and CDR2 is FQGNSA in the germline V gene. V shed 3 bases and J 5 bases; nucleotides not matched to a gene: 1. This CDR3 spans 14 amino acids. CDR3 nucleotides: TGTGCCAGCAGCTTCGGACTAGCGGGAGATACGCAGTATTTT. Amino acids: CASSFGLAGDTQYF.

The chain combines TRBV19 with TRBJ2-2; 10 bases are shared with TRBD1. V shed 8 bases, J shed 7 bases, and the junction held 4 bases outside the gene matches. The CDR3 is made up of 13 amino acids. Germline values: CDR1 LNHDA, CDR2 SQIVND (reference sequence). CDR3 amino acids: CASADRGFGELFF. The CDR3 DNA sequence: TGTGCCAGTGCGGACAGGGGGTTCGGGGAGCTGTTTTTT.

V and J are TRBV9 and TRBJ1-3; maybe TRBD1 (5 bases). Germline V gene lookup returns CDR1 SGDLS and CDR2 YYNGEE. V was cut by 0 bases and J by 4 bases, with 14 bases left in between. The CDR3 covers 16 residues. Here the CDR3 reads CASSVATGVWGNTIYF. CDR3 bases: TGTGCCAGCAGCGTAGCTACAGGAGTGTGGGGAAACACCATATATTTT.

V usage is TRBV9 and J usage is TRBJ1-4; D is unclear. The CDR3 loop spans 16 amino acids. Trimming cost V 2 bases and J 0 bases, with 11 bases left between them. Germline assignment: CDR1 SGDLS and CDR2 YYNGEE. CDR3 nucleotides: TGTGCCAGCAGCGTCGATTACGGCACAACTAATGAAAAACTGTTTTTT. This sequence encodes CASSVDYGTTNEKLFF. Drawing the rest from reference TRBV9 and TRBJ1-4, the complete variable domain is DSGVTQTPKHLITATGQRVTLRCSPRSGDLSVYWYQQSLDQGLQFLIQYYNGEERAKGNILERFSAQQFPDLHSELNLSSLELGDSALYFCASSVDYGTTNEKLFFGSGTQLSVL.

The chain joins TRBV7-9 to TRBJ2-5; D unresolved. Germline CDR1 SEHNR, CDR2 FQNEAQ (reference sequence). The V and J ends lost 3 bases and 5 bases respectively, with 7 bases between them. This CDR3 has 12 amino acids. CDR3 nucleotide sequence: TGTGCCAGCAGCTTCAGCGTCGAGACCCAGTACTTC. It specifies CASSFSVETQYF. The whole variable domain, remainder taken from reference TRBV7-9 and TRBJ2-5, is DTGVSQNPRHKITKRGQNVTFRCDPISEHNRLYWYRQTLGQGPEFLTYFQNEAQLEKSRLLSDRFSAERPKGSFSTLEIQRTEQGDSAMYLCASSFSVETQYFGPGTRLLVL.

V and J are TRBV4-2 and TRBJ1-2, with 11 bases aligning to TRBD1. The germline CDR1 and CDR2 sequences are LGHNA and YNFKEQ. The trim removed 9 bases at V and 5 bases at J, leaving 5 bases unmatched. The CDR3 loop spans 13 amino acids. In DNA form, the CDR3 reads TGTGCCAGTACCGGGACAGGGGGGTATGGCTACACCTTC. Protein product: CASTGTGGYGYTF.

The gene calls are TRBV28 and TRBJ2-7, with unresolved D. V lost 2 bases and J 9 bases, leaving 20 bases between the germline ends. Germline-derived CDR1 and CDR2 are MDHEN and SYDVKM. The CDR3 covers 15 residues. In DNA form, the CDR3 reads TGTGCCAGCAGTTTAGGAACAACCTCCCTCCGAAGGCAGTACTTC. The encoded protein is CASSLGTTSLRRQYF.

The V call is TRBV30, the J call TRBJ1-1; 8 nucleotides align to TRBD1. This CDR3 is 16 amino acids long. CDR1 and CDR2 from the germline V gene are GTSNPN and SVGIG (reference sequence). V gave up 0 bases and J gave up 5 bases; unmatched junction bases: 11. The CDR3 sequence: CAWSVGQGNRRTEAFF. The CDR3, as DNA: TGTGCCTGGAGTGTAGGACAGGGAAATAGAAGGACTGAAGCTTTCTTT. The whole variable domain, remainder taken from reference TRBV30 and TRBJ1-1, is SQTIHQWPATLVQPVGSPLSLECTVEGTSNPNLYWYRQAAGRGLQLLFYSVGIGQISSEVPQNLSASRPQDRQFILSSKKLLLSDSGFYLCAWSVGQGNRRTEAFFGQGTRLTVV.

This rearrangement joins TRBV12-5 to TRBJ2-1, with D possibly matching TRBD2 (6 bases). The V end was cut by 0 bases, the J end by 7 bases, with 25 bases between. Germline CDR1 is LGHNT and CDR2 is FRNRAP. The CDR3 has 19 residues. This chain's CDR3 is CASGLVVGRSNLPGNEQFF. CDR3 nucleotides: TGTGCTAGTGGTTTGGTAGTGGGGAGGTCGAACCTCCCGGGGAATGAGCAGTTCTTC.

J is TRBJ1-5 and V is TRBV2; D not resolved. From germline, CDR1 is SNHLY and CDR2 FYNNEI. V was cut by 5 bases and J by 4 bases, with 15 bases left in between. The CDR3 is 15 amino acids. CDR3 in DNA: TGTGCCAGCAGTTTCTCTCAGGCGGGGAATCAGCCCCAGCATTTT. It encodes CASSFSQAGNQPQHF.

The CDR3 bases are TGTGCCAGCACTCATCTCTCGACAGGGGACTTCACAGATACGCAGTATTTT. This gives the protein CASTHLSTGDFTDTQYF. The rearrangement links TRBV28 to TRBJ2-3; 8 nucleotides align to TRBD1. Germline assignment: CDR1 MDHEN and CDR2 SYDVKM. The trim removed 7 bases at V and 2 bases at J, leaving 14 bases unmatched. The CDR3 is 17 residues long.

CDR3 region: CASSLEGGPMETQYF. CDR3 DNA: TGTGCCAGCAGCTTAGAGGGAGGTCCAATGGAGACCCAGTACTTC. This chain links TRBV11-2 with TRBJ2-5; weak D call: TRBD2 (6 bases). This CDR3 comprises 15 residues. The ends were cut back, 0 bases at V and 5 bases at J, with 13 bases in the middle. Germline V CDR1 and CDR2: SGHAT, FQNNGV.

The gene calls are TRBV6-1 and TRBJ1-5; unclear D gene. The V end lost 2 bases, the J end lost 6 bases, and 5 bases lay between the germline ends. The length of the CDR3 is 12 residues. Germline V gene lookup returns CDR1 MNHNS and CDR2 SASEGT. The CDR3 sequence: CASSENSQPQHF. CDR3 DNA sequence: TGTGCCAGCAGTGAAAACAGTCAGCCCCAGCATTTT.

The V call is TRBV11-2, the J call TRBJ1-1, with no clear D. Germline V CDR1 and CDR2: SGHAT, FQNNGV. The CDR3 covers 17 residues. Trimming cost V 1 base and J 0 bases, with 15 bases left between them. The CDR3 sequence is CASSLALGSLMNTEAFF. In DNA, the CDR3 is TGTGCCAGCAGCTTAGCGTTGGGTTCTCTGATGAACACTGAAGCTTTCTTT.

The chain couples TRBV7-8 to TRBJ1-2; TRBD1 matches at 9 bases. CDR3 length: 13 amino acids. The junction had 3 bases not matched to a gene; V was cut back by 2 bases and J by 8 bases. CDR1 and CDR2 from the germline V gene are SGHVS and FQNEAQ. CDR3 in DNA: TGTGCCAGCAGCTTAAGGACAGGGGACGGCTACACCTTC. Translation gives CASSLRTGDGYTF.

V is TRBV7-2 and J is TRBJ2-3; D is perhaps TRBD2 (6 bases). Germline assignment: CDR1 SGHTA and CDR2 FQGNSA. The CDR3 has 17 amino acids. With 2 bases removed from V and 3 bases from J, the gap between germline ends came to 18 bases. CDR3 DNA: TGTGCCAGCAGCTTATCCCCCTGGACTGGGAGGACAGATACGCAGTATTTT. This gives the protein CASSLSPWTGRTDTQYF.